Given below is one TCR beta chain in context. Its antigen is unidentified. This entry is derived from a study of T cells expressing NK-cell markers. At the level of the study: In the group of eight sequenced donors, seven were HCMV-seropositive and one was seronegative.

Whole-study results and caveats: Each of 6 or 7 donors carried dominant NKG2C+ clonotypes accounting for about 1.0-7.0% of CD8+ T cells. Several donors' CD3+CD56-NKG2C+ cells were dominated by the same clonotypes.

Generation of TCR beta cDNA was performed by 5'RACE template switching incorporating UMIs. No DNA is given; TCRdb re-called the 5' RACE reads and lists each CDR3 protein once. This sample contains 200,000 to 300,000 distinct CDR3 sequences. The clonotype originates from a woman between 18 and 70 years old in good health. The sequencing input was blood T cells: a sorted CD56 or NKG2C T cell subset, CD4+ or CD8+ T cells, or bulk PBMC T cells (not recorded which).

CDR3 residues: CASRRPGQGYLEQYF. V and J are TRBV6-2 or TRBV6-3 and TRBJ2-7; the D gene TCRdb calls, TRBD1, cannot be checked with no DNA. CDR3 size: 15 residues. CDR1 MNHEY and CDR2 SVGEGT come from the germline V gene.